This is a list of T cell receptor beta chains from one sample in a study of cytomegalovirus exposure and HLA in healthy donors. Clones were read by immunoSEQ multiplex PCR, and TCRdb kept only the in-frame ones, dropping some. The sample data list more than 200,000 clones. The material sequenced was PBMCs. The receptors shown here come from a woman aged 25-40 years in good health and CMV-seropositive. Both conserved end residues are part of each CDR3. A D gene is named only where the DNA matches it firmly.

CDR3 DNA,CDR3 protein,V gene,J gene,D gene
TGTGCCAGTAGTCTCGAAGGCCCTGCGCTTGACAGGGGAGGGACCTATGGCTACACCTTC,CASSLEGPALDRGGTYGYTF,TRBV19,TRBJ1-2,TRBD1
TGTGCCAGCAGCGACGGGACAACCGAATATGGCTACACCTTC,CASSDGTTEYGYTF,TRBV5-8,TRBJ1-2,-
TGTGCCATCCGGGAGACAGGGGGGTACACTGAAGCTTTCTTT,CAIRETGGYTEAFF,TRBV10-3,TRBJ1-1,TRBD1
TGCGCCAGCAGCCAAGACGGTGGGACACTGTATGGCTACACCTTC,CASSQDGGTLYGYTF,TRBV4-3,TRBJ1-2,-
TGTGCCATCAAGGCTAGCGGGAGTGATGAGCAGTTCTTC,CAIKASGSDEQFF,TRBV10-3,TRBJ2-1,TRBD2
TGTGCCAGCAGCCGGGACAGAAACTCCTACGAGCAGTACTTC,CASSRDRNSYEQYF,TRBV5-4,TRBJ2-7,TRBD1
TGTGCCAGTACCGGCACAGGAAGCTTAAGGGGCTACACCTTC,CASTGTGSLRGYTF,TRBV19,TRBJ1-2,-
TGCGCCAGCAGCTTGACGGCGGGGGCGGAAAACAATGAGCAGTTCTTC,CASSLTAGAENNEQFF,TRBV5-1,TRBJ2-1,-
TGTGCCAGCAGCTCCGCGACAGGGGCTTTCCGGGATGGCTACACCTTC,CASSSATGAFRDGYTF,TRBV7-9,TRBJ1-2,TRBD1
TGCAGCGTTGAGAGGGACTATGGCTACACCTTC,CSVERDYGYTF,TRBV29-1,TRBJ1-2,-
TGTGCCAGCTCACTTGGGACTAGCGGGGTTTACGAGCAGTACTTC,CASSLGTSGVYEQYF,TRBV18,TRBJ2-7,TRBD2
TGTGCCAGCAGTGAGCTAGGACAGACCCATCAGCCCCAGCATTTT,CASSELGQTHQPQHF,TRBV2,TRBJ1-5,-
TGTGCCAGCAGCCCCGAAACCGGGACTTACTATGAAAAACTGTTTTTT,CASSPETGTYYEKLFF,TRBV5-5,TRBJ1-4,-
TGTGCCAGCAGTGAGCAGGGTAGGGGCTATGGCTACACCTTC,CASSEQGRGYGYTF,TRBV6-1,TRBJ1-2,-
TGTGCCAGCAGCGACGTAGGGGGGGCTGGTTCACCCCTCCACTTT,CASSDVGGAGSPLHF,TRBV2,TRBJ1-6,-
TGCGCCAGCAGCCACTGGAGAGAGAAAAACAATGAGCAGTTCTTC,CASSHWREKNNEQFF,TRBV4-1,TRBJ2-1,-
TGCGCCAGCAGCCAAGGGGGGGGATACATTCAGTACTTC,CASSQGGGYIQYF,TRBV4-1,TRBJ2-4,TRBD2
TGTGCCAGCAGTGGGGGTGGAGGGTATGAAAAACTGTTTTTT,CASSGGGGYEKLFF,TRBV2,TRBJ1-4,-
TGTGCCACCAGCAGAGCCAGGGTTAACAACCAGCCCCAGCATTTT,CATSRARVNNQPQHF,TRBV15,TRBJ1-5,-
TGTGCCAGCACGCCGGGACAGGGGGTAAATGAGCAGTTCTTC,CASTPGQGVNEQFF,TRBV9,TRBJ2-1,TRBD1
TGCGCCAGCAGCCAAGACAGGGACTCCTACGAGCAGTACTTC,CASSQDRDSYEQYF,TRBV4-3,TRBJ2-7,-
TGCGCCAGCAGCTTGGCGGCGGAGGGGAGAACAGATACGCAGTATTTT,CASSLAAEGRTDTQYF,TRBV5-1,TRBJ2-3,-
TGTGCCAGTAGTACAGGGGTAGGGCAGCCCCAGCATTTT,CASSTGVGQPQHF,TRBV19,TRBJ1-5,-
TGTGCCAGCGGTGCTCAGGGGGCAGGTCAGCCCCAGCATTTT,CASGAQGAGQPQHF,TRBV27,TRBJ1-5,TRBD1
TGTGCCAGTAGTTTTCCCTCGGACAGGGGGCGAAACACCATATATTTT,CASSFPSDRGRNTIYF,TRBV19,TRBJ1-3,TRBD1
TGTGCCAGCAGTTTAGAACGGGAATCTCCCGACGAGCAGTACTTC,CASSLERESPDEQYF,TRBV28,TRBJ2-7,-
TGCAGCGTTGAAGTCCGCGCCTACGAGCAGTACTTC,CSVEVRAYEQYF,TRBV29-1,TRBJ2-7,-
TGCGCCAGCAGCTTGGCCGGGGGGTCCGGAAACACCATATATTTT,CASSLAGGSGNTIYF,TRBV5-1,TRBJ1-3,-
TGTGCCAGCAGCTTAAAGGGGGACAGGGGGATGGATGAGCAGTTCTTC,CASSLKGDRGMDEQFF,TRBV7-2,TRBJ2-1,TRBD1
TGCGCCAGCAGTGTCTCTAGCGGGAGCGACGAGCAGTACTTC,CASSVSSGSDEQYF,TRBV10-1,TRBJ2-7,TRBD2
TGCAGTGTCCCACAGGGCTATGGCTACACCTTC,CSVPQGYGYTF,TRBV20-1,TRBJ1-2,-
TGCGCCAGCAGCCAGATCCAGGGGGGCATGAGCAATCAGCCCCAGCATTTT,CASSQIQGGMSNQPQHF,TRBV4-1,TRBJ1-5,TRBD1
TGTGCCAGCAGGGGACTAGAGGCAAGCACAGATACGCAGTATTTT,CASRGLEASTDTQYF,TRBV28,TRBJ2-3,TRBD2
TGCGCCAGCAGCTTGCCCTCGGGGAGGGATGATTATGGCTACACCTTC,CASSLPSGRDDYGYTF,TRBV5-1,TRBJ1-2,-
TGTGCCAGCGGGGGGGGGTTGAGCACAGATACGCAGTATTTT,CASGGGLSTDTQYF,TRBV25-1,TRBJ2-3,TRBD2
TGTGCCAGCAGTTACTCGATGGCTTTGTCCTACAATGAGCAGTTCTTC,CASSYSMALSYNEQFF,TRBV6-5,TRBJ2-1,-
TGTGCCAGCAGTTTGAAGGGGAACTATGGCTACACCTTC,CASSLKGNYGYTF,TRBV6-5,TRBJ1-2,-
TGTGCCAGCAGCTTCCGCACCGGGGAGCTGTTTTTT,CASSFRTGELFF,TRBV7-6,TRBJ2-2,-
TGTGCCAGCAGTCCCCTGGACAGGGGACGACCTGGGGCCAACGTCCTGACTTTC,CASSPLDRGRPGANVLTF,TRBV27,TRBJ2-6,TRBD1
TGTGCCAGCAGTTTTTTCAGCTCCTACGAGCAGTACTTC,CASSFFSSYEQYF,TRBV27,TRBJ2-7,-
TGTGCCAGCAGCTTGCGATCCCCTGGGGCAGGGGGCCCTCTAAACTATGGCTACACCTTC,CASSLRSPGAGGPLNYGYTF,TRBV7-6,TRBJ1-2,TRBD1
TGCGCCAGCAGCACGACAGGGCGGGAGACCCAGTACTTC,CASSTTGRETQYF,TRBV5-1,TRBJ2-5,TRBD1
TGCAGTGCCGTTCGCACAGATACGCAGTATTTT,CSAVRTDTQYF,TRBV20-1,TRBJ2-3,-
TGTGCCAGCAGCCCCCGAGTTACAGATACGCAGTATTTT,CASSPRVTDTQYF,TRBV13,TRBJ2-3,-
TGTGCCAGCAGCACCTCCCTACAGGGAAAGGGGAGGGGTTACTATGGCTACACCTTC,CASSTSLQGKGRGYYGYTF,TRBV11-2,TRBJ1-2,-
TGCGCCAGCAGCCATGGTAATAGCGGGGGGGCCGAAGATACGCAGTATTTT,CASSHGNSGGAEDTQYF,TRBV4-1,TRBJ2-3,TRBD2
TGTGCCAGCAGCTCTCAGGGTAACGGGGAGCTGTTTTTT,CASSSQGNGELFF,TRBV7-6,TRBJ2-2,-
TGTGCCAGTAGTATGAGGAAACGGGACTACGGCTACACCTTC,CASSMRKRDYGYTF,TRBV19,TRBJ1-2,-
TGCGCCAGCAGCCAAGATTATGGGGGGTACTATGGCTACACCTTC,CASSQDYGGYYGYTF,TRBV4-3,TRBJ1-2,-
TGTGCCAGCAGCTCACCAGGGGCTCCTGAAGCTTTCTTT,CASSSPGAPEAFF,TRBV7-9,TRBJ1-1,-
TGTGCCAGCAGCTTAGGGAAAACAGGCCTCGCAGAGGTTCAGCCCCAGCATTTT,CASSLGKTGLAEVQPQHF,TRBV7-8,TRBJ1-5,-
TGCGCCAGCAGTGAGTCTATCACCGGGACAGGGAACACTGAAGCTTTCTTT,CASSESITGTGNTEAFF,TRBV10-1,TRBJ1-1,TRBD1
TGTGCCAGCAGCCCACCCGGTCGCAATGAAAAACTGTTTTTT,CASSPPGRNEKLFF,TRBV7-9,TRBJ1-4,-
TGTGCCAGTAGTATTTTCGTCGGGACAGGGATTGCCTACGAGCAGTACTTC,CASSIFVGTGIAYEQYF,TRBV19,TRBJ2-7,TRBD1
TGTGCCAGCAGCCCCCAAGGACAGCGCATGAACACTGAAGCTTTCTTT,CASSPQGQRMNTEAFF,TRBV9,TRBJ1-1,-